The source of this TCR beta chain is a study of cytomegalovirus exposure and HLA in healthy donors. The table came from immunoSEQ multiplex PCR; TCRdb's copy has only in-frame clones and leaves some out. The sample has roughly 260,000 clones; just under 90% are singletons. CDR3 length: 16 amino acids. The ends lost 3 bases at V and 4 bases at J; junction bases unmatched: 3. Germline lookup yields CDR1 SGHDT and CDR2 YYEEEE. The TCR comes from a man younger than 30 in good health and CMV-seronegative. Sequencing used PBMCs. The chain links TRBV5-6 to TRBJ2-3, with TRBD2 matching 15 bases. Written as DNA, the CDR3 is TGTGCCAGCAGCTGGGGACTAGCGGGAGGAGCAGATACGCAGTATTTT. Translated: CASSWGLAGGADTQYF.